Included here is one TCR beta chain sequence, with context. The antigen remains unidentified. The data belong to a study of cytomegalovirus exposure and HLA in healthy donors. Overall study findings and caveats: The authors excluded some V segments, including TRBV6-2 and TRBV6-3, as indistinguishable. Reportedly, fewer N-insertions than the roughly 700-donor mean appeared in an Asian-associated ancestry cluster in a later analysis. A missense variant in DCLRE1C was later tied to TCR beta V- and J-gene trimming. Reports showed the classifier diagnosing cytomegalovirus status with high specificity and sensitivity.

PCR primers comprised 60 Vbeta and 13 Jbeta primers. Clones were read by immunoSEQ multiplex PCR, and TCRdb kept only the in-frame ones, dropping some. The table includes some 110,000 clones, around 64% detected once. V gave up 5 bases and J gave up 5 bases, with 13 bases separating them. The CDR3 is made up of 14 amino acids. From germline, CDR1 is LNHDA and CDR2 SQIVND (reference sequence). The V gene is TRBV19, the J gene TRBJ1-5; D possibly corresponds to TRBD1 (6 bases). This sequence originates from a man aged 30 to 39 in good health and CMV-seropositive. The specimen sequenced was PBMCs. The CDR3 coding sequence is TGTGCCAGTAGTGGGGGCCCGAATTATCAGCCCCAGCATTTT. Its translation: CASSGGPNYQPQHF.